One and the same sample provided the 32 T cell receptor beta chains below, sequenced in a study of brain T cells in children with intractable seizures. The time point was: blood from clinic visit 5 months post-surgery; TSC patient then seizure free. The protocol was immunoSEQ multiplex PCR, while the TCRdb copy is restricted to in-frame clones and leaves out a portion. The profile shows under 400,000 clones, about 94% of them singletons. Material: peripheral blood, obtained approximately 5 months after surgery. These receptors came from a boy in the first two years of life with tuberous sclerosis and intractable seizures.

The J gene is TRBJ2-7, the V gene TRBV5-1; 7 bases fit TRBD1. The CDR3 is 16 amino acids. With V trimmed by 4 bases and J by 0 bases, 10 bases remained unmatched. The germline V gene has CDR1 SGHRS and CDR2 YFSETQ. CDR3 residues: CASSIPTGASSYEQYF. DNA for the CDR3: TGCGCCAGCAGCATCCCCACAGGGGCTTCCTCCTACGAGCAGTACTTC.

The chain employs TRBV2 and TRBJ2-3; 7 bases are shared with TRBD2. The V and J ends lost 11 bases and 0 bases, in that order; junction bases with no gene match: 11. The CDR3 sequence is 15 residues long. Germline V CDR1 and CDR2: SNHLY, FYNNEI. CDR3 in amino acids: CAGSLSGASTDTQYF. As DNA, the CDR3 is TGTGCCGGCTCCCTGAGCGGGGCCAGCACAGATACGCAGTATTTT.

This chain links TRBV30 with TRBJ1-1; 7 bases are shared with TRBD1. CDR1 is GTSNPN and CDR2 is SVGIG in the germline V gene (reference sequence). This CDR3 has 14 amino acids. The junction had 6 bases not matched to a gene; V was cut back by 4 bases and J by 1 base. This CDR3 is CAWTPGQSNTEAFF. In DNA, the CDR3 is TGTGCCTGGACTCCGGGACAGTCGAACACTGAAGCTTTCTTT. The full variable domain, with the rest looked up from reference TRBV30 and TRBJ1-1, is SQTIHQWPATLVQPVGSPLSLECTVEGTSNPNLYWYRQAAGRGLQLLFYSVGIGQISSEVPQNLSASRPQDRQFILSSKKLLLSDSGFYLCAWTPGQSNTEAFFGQGTRLTVV.

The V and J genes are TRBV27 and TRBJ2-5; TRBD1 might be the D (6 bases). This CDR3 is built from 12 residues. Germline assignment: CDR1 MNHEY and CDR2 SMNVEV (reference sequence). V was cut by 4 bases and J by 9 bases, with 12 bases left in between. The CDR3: CASSSGVAAQYF. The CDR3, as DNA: TGTGCCAGCAGTTCAGGGGTGGCGGCCCAGTACTTC.

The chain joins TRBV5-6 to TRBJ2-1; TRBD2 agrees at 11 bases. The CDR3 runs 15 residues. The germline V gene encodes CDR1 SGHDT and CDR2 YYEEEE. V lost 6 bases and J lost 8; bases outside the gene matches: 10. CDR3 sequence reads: CASTHGASGRYEQFF. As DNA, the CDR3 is TGTGCCAGCACCCATGGGGCTAGCGGGAGGTATGAGCAGTTCTTC.

Here the CDR3 DNA reads TGTGCCAGCAGCCTTGCCGGGACTAGTAGCGCCGGGGAGCTGTTTTTT. Translation: CASSLAGTSSAGELFF. The J gene is TRBJ2-2, the V gene TRBV3-1 (or the pseudogene TRBV3-2); 8 nucleotides align to TRBD2. This CDR3 region has 16 residues. Germline CDR1 reads LGHDT; CDR2 reads YNNKEL (reference sequence). The trim removed 4 bases at V and 6 bases at J, leaving 10 bases unmatched.

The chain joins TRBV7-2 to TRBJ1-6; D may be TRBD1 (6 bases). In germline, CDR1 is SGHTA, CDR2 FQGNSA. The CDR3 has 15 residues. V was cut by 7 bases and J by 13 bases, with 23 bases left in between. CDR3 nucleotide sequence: TGTGCCAGCAACAACGGGGGGGGGCGAAACCCCCCCCTCCACTTT. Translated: CASNNGGGRNPPLHF.

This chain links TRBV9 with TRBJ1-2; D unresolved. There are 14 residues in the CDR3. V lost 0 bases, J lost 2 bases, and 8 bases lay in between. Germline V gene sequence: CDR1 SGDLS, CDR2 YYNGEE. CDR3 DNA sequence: TGTGCCAGCAGCGTAGGCACACCCAACTATGGCTACACCTTC. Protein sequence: CASSVGTPNYGYTF.

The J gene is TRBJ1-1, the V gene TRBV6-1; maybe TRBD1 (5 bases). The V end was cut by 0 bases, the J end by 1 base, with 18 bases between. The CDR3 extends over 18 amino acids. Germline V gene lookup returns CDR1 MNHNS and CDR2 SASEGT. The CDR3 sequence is CASSEALRRGGWNTEAFF. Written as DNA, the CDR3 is TGTGCCAGCAGTGAAGCGCTTCGAAGGGGCGGTTGGAACACTGAAGCTTTCTTT.

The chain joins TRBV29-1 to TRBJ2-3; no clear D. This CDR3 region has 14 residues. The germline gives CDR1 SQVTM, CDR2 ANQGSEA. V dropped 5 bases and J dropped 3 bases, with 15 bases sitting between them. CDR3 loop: CSVPPMARTDTQYF. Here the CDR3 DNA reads TGCAGCGTTCCCCCCATGGCACGGACAGATACGCAGTATTTT.

CDR3 nucleotides: TGTGCCAGCAGTCCCCATGAGGGGCGAGGAAACACCATATATTTT. As protein: CASSPHEGRGNTIYF. The gene calls are TRBV27 and TRBJ1-3; D is possibly TRBD1 (5 bases). This CDR3 is built from 15 residues. V was clipped by 5 bases and J by 4 bases, with 15 bases between them. Germline CDR1 and CDR2: MNHEY and SMNVEV (reference sequence).

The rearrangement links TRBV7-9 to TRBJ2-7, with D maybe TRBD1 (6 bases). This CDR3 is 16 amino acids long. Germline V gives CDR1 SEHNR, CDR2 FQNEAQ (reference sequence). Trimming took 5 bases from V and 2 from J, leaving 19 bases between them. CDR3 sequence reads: CASSLITLGQAYEQYF. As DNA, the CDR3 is TGTGCCAGCAGCCTTATTACCTTGGGACAAGCCTACGAGCAGTACTTC.

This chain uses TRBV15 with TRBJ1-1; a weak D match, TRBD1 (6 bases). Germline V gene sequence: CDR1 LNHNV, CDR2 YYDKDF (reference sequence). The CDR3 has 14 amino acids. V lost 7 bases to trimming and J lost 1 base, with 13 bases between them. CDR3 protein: CATTPRGRNTEAFF. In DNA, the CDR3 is TGTGCCACCACCCCCAGGGGCCGGAACACTGAAGCTTTCTTT.

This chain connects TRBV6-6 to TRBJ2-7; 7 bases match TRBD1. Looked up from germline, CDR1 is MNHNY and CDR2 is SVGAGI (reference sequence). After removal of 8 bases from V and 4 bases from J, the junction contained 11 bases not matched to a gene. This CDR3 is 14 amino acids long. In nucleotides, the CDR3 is TGTGCCAGCCAACCGGGACAGACCCCGTACGAGCAGTACTTC. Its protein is CASQPGQTPYEQYF.

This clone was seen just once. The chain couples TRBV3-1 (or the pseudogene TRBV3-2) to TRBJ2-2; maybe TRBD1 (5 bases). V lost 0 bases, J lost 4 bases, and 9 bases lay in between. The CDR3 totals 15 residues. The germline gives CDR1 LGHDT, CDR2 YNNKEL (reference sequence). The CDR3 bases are TGTGCCAGCAGCCAAGAGACAGCTATCACCGGGGAGCTGTTTTTT. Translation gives CASSQETAITGELFF.

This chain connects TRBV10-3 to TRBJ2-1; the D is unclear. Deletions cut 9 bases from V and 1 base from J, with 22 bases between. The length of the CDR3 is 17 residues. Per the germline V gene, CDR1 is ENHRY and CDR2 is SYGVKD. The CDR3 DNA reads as TGTGCCATTTGGGGTAGCCTTCAATTTCGGTCCTACAATGAGCAGTTCTTC. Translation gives CAIWGSLQFRSYNEQFF.

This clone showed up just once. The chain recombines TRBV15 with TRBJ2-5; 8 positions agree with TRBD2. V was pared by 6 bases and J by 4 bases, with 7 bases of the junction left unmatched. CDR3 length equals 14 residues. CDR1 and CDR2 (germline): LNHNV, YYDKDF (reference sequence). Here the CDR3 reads CATRSTSGGETQYF. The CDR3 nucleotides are TGTGCCACCAGATCTACTAGCGGTGGAGAGACCCAGTACTTC.

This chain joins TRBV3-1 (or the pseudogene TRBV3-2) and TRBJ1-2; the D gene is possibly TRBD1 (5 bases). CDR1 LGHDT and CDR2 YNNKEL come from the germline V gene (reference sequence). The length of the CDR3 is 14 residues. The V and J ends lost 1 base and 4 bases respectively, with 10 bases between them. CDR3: CASSQGQSFYGYTF. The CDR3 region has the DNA TGTGCCAGCAGCCAAGGACAGTCGTTCTATGGCTACACCTTC.

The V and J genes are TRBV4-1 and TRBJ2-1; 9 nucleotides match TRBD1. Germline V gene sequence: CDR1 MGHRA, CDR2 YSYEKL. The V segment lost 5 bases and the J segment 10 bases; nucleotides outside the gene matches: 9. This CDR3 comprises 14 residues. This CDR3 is CASSSVQGTGEQFF. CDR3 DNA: TGCGCCAGCAGCTCGGTACAGGGGACAGGGGAGCAGTTCTTC.

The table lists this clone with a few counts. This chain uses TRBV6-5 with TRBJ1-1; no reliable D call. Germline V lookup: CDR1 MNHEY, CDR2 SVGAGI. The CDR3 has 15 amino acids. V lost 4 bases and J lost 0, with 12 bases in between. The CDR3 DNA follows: TGTGCCAGCAGTTCATTAAGCTCCATGAACACTGAAGCTTTCTTT. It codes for CASSSLSSMNTEAFF.

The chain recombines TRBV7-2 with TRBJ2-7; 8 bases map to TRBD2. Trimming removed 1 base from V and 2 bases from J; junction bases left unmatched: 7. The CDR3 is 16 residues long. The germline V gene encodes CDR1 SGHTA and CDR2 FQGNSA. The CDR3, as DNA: TGTGCCAGCAGCTTAGAAGGCGGGGGGTTCCCCTACGAGCAGTACTTC. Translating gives CASSLEGGGFPYEQYF.

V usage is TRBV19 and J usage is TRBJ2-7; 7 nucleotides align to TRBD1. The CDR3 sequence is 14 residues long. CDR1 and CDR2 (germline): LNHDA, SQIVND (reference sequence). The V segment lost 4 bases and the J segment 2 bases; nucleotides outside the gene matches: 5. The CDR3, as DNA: TGTGCCAGTAGTACTCGACAGGGACCCTACGAGCAGTACTTC. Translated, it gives CASSTRQGPYEQYF.

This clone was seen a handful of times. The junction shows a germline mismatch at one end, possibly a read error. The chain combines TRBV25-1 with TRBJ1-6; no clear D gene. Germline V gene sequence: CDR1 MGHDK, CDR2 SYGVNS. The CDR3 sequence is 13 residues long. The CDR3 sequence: CASRELENSPLHF. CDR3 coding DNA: TGTGCCAGCAGGGAATTAGAAAATTCACCCCTCCACTTT.

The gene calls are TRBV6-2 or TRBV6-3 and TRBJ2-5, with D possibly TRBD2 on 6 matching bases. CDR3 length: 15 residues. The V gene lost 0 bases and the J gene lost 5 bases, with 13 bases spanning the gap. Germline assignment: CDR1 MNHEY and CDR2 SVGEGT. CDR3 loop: CASSYSTRTTETQYF. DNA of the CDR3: TGTGCCAGCAGTTACTCGACTAGGACAACGGAGACCCAGTACTTC.

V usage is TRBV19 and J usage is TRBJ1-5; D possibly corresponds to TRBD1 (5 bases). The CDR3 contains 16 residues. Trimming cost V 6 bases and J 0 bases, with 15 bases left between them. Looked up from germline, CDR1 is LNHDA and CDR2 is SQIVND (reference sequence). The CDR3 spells CASSDGKGYSNQPQHF. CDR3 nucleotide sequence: TGTGCCAGTAGCGATGGAAAGGGGTATAGCAATCAGCCCCAGCATTTT.

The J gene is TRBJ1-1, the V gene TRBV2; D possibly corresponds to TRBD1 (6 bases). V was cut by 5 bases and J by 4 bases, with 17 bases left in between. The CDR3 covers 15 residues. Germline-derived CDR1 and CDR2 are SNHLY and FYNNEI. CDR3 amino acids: CASSPDRRYPTEAFF. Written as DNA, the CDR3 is TGTGCCAGCAGTCCGGACAGAAGGTACCCCACTGAAGCTTTCTTT.

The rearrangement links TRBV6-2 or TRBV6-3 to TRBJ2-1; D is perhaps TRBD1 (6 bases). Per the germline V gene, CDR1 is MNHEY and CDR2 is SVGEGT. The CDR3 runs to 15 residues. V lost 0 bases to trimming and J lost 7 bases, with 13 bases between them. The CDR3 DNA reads TGTGCCAGCAGTTACTCTTTACAGGGACGGAATGAGCAGTTCTTC. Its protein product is CASSYSLQGRNEQFF.

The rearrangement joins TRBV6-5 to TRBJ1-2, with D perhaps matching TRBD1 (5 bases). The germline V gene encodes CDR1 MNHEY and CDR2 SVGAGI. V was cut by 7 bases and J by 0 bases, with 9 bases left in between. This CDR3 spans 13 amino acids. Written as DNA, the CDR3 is TGTGCCAGCACCGGGGGACCTAACTATGGCTACACCTTC. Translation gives CASTGGPNYGYTF.

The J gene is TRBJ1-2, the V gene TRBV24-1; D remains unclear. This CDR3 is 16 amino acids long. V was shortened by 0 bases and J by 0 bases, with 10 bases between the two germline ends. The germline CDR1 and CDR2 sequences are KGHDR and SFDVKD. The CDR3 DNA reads TGTGCCACCAGTGATTTGGTAAAGGGTCCTAACTATGGCTACACCTTC. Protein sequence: CATSDLVKGPNYGYTF.

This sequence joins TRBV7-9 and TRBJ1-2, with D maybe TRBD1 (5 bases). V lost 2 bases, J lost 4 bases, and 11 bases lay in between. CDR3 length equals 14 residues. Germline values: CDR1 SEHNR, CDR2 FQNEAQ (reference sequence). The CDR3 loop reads CASSLSRETYGYTF. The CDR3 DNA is TGTGCCAGCAGCTTATCCAGGGAGACCTATGGCTACACCTTC.

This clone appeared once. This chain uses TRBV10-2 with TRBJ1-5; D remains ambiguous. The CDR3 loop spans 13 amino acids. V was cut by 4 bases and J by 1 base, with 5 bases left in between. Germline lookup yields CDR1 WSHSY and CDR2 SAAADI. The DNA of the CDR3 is TGCGCCAGCAGTGTACAGAGCAATCAGCCCCAGCATTTT. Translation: CASSVQSNQPQHF.

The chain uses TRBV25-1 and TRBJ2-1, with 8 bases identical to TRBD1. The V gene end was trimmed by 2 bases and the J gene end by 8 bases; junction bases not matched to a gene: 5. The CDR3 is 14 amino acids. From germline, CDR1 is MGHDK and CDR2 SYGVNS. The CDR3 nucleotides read TGTGCCAGCAGTGAACCGGACAGGGTATATGAGCAGTTCTTC. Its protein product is CASSEPDRVYEQFF.